The present TCR beta chain was sequenced within a study of shared clonotypes between healthy human individuals. Data came from immunoSEQ multiplex PCR; TCRdb stores just in-frame clones and leaves some out. Here the sample spans around 2.3 million clones, about 94% being singletons. The CDR3 is made up of 14 amino acids. Trimming removed 2 bases from V and 5 bases from J, with 12 bases in between. CDR1 is LNHDA, CDR2 SQIVND, per germline (reference sequence). The chain has TRBV19 and TRBJ2-5; TRBD2 is a possible D gene (6 bases). The TCR sequence derives from a man between 18 and 35 years old in good health. Source material: naive CD4+ T cells sorted from blood. Subset here: CD45RA+ positively selected. The DNA of the CDR3 is TGTGCCAGTAGTATATTAGGAGGGCGTGAGACCCAGTACTTC. Translating it yields CASSILGGRETQYF.